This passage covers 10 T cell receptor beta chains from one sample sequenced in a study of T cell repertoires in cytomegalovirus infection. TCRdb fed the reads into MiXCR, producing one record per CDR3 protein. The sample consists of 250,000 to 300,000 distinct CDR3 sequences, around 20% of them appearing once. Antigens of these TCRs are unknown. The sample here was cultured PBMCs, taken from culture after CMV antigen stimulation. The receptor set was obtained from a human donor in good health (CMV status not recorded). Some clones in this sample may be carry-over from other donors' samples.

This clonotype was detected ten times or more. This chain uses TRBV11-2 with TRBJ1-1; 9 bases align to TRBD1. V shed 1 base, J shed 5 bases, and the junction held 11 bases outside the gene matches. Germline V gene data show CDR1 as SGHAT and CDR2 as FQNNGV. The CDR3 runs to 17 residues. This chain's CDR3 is CASSLVGQGIIGTEAFF. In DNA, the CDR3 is TGTGCCAGCAGCTTAGTGGGACAGGGAATTATTGGAACTGAAGCTTTCTTT.

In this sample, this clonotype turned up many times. CDR3 DNA sequence: TGTGCCAGCAGCCCCCACGCCCGGACTAGTTTTGGCGAGCAGTACTTC. The encoded protein is CASSPHARTSFGEQYF. This chain joins TRBV7-2 and TRBJ2-7; 7 bases fit TRBD2. Germline values: CDR1 SGHTA, CDR2 FQGNSA. The CDR3 totals 16 residues. Trimming cost V 5 bases and J 6 bases; bases outside gene matches: 16.

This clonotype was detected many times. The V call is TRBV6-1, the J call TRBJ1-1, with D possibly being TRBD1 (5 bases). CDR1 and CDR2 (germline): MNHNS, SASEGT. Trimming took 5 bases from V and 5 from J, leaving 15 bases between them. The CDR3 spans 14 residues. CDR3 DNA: TGTGCCAGCAGTTCCCCAGGGCGTGGGACTGAAGCTTTCTTT. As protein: CASSSPGRGTEAFF.

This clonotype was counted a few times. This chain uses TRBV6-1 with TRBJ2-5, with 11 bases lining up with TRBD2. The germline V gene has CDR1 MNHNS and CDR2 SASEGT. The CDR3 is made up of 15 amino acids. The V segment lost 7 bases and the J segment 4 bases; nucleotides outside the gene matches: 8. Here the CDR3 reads CASTIIAGGLETQYF. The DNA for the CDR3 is TGTGCCAGCACAATAATAGCGGGAGGGCTAGAGACCCAGTACTTC.

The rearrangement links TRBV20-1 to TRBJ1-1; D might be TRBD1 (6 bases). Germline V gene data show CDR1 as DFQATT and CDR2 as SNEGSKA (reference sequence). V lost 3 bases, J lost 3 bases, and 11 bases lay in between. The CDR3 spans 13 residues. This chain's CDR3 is CSASGTRDTEAFF. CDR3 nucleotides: TGCAGTGCTAGCGGGACAAGGGACACTGAAGCTTTCTTT.

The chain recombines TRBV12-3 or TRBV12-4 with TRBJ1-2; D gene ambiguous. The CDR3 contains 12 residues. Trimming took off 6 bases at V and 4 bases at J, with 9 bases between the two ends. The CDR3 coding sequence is TGTGCCAGCAGCCTTTGGGGCTATGGCTACACCTTC. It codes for CASSLWGYGYTF.

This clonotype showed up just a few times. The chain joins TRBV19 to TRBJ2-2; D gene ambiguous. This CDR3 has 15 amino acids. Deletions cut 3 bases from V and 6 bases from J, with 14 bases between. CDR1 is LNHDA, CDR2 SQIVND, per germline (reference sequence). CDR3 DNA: TGTGCCAGTAGTATGTGGAAAGGGAAGGCCGGGGAGCTGTTTTTT. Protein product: CASSMWKGKAGELFF.

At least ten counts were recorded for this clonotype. The CDR3 coding sequence is TGTGCCAGCATCAGAGACAGGGGCGGCACTGAAGCTTTCTTT. Translating gives CASIRDRGGTEAFF. V is TRBV7-2 and J is TRBJ1-1, with 8 positions matching TRBD1. V dropped 7 bases and J dropped 4; count of bases not matched to a gene: 8. This CDR3 comprises 14 residues. Looked up from germline, CDR1 is SGHTA and CDR2 is FQGNSA.

CDR3 residues: CAISTGQGTGETQYF. As DNA, the CDR3 is TGTGCCATCAGTACCGGACAGGGGACCGGGGAGACCCAGTACTTC. V gene TRBV10-3 combines with J gene TRBJ2-5, with 9 bases fitting TRBD1. In germline, CDR1 is ENHRY, CDR2 SYGVKD. This CDR3 contains 15 residues. Trimming took 5 bases from V and 5 from J; bases not matched to a gene: 9.

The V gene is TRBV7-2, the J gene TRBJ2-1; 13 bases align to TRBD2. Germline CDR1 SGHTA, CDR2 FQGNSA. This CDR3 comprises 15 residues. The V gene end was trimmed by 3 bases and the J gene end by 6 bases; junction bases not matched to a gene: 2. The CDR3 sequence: CASSLRTSGGNEQFF. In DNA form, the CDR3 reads TGTGCCAGCAGCTTGCGGACTAGCGGGGGCAATGAGCAGTTCTTC.